Below, 8 T cell receptor beta chains from the same sample are listed, as sequenced in a study of blood T cell repertoires in COVID-19. Sequenced by immunoSEQ multiplex PCR; TCRdb stores in-frame clones only, minus some. The sample holds 150,000 to 200,000 clones, 79% seen once. The source material was peripheral blood. These receptor sequences come from a man between 60 and 75 years old with active or convalescent COVID-19.

This clone was found a few times. The chain links TRBV3-1 (or the pseudogene TRBV3-2) to TRBJ2-7; the D gene is possibly TRBD1 (6 bases). Germline V CDR1 and CDR2: LGHDT, YNNKEL (reference sequence). V lost 2 bases to trimming and J lost 0 bases, with 8 bases between them. This CDR3 is 14 amino acids long. The DNA of the CDR3 is TGTGCCAGCAGCCAACTGGACAGCTCCTACGAGCAGTACTTC. It encodes CASSQLDSSYEQYF.

The V and J genes are TRBV27 and TRBJ2-1, with D possibly TRBD1 on 6 matching bases. The CDR3 consists of 15 residues. Germline lookup yields CDR1 MNHEY and CDR2 SMNVEV (reference sequence). Between the trimmed V and J ends, which lost 3 bases and 5 bases, there was a span of 14 bases. The CDR3 nucleotides are TGTGCCAGCAGTTTCCAGGGGAGCCTAGACAATGAGCAGTTCTTC. This sequence encodes CASSFQGSLDNEQFF.

This clone was recorded a few times. This specimen includes other DNA sequences encoding the same CDR3. V usage is TRBV3-1 (or the pseudogene TRBV3-2) and J usage is TRBJ2-1; unclear D gene. Germline values: CDR1 LGHDT, CDR2 YNNKEL (reference sequence). The V and J ends lost 1 base and 8 bases respectively, with 3 bases between them. The length of the CDR3 is 11 residues. CDR3 in amino acids: CASSQVDEQFF. The DNA for the CDR3 is TGTGCCAGCAGCCAAGTAGATGAGCAGTTCTTC.

The rearrangement joins TRBV30 to TRBJ2-2; 13 bases map to TRBD2. The CDR3 runs 16 residues. Germline V gives CDR1 GTSNPN, CDR2 SVGIG (reference sequence). V shed 1 base, J shed 7 bases, and the junction held 6 bases outside the gene matches. The CDR3 DNA sequence: TGTGCCTGGAGTGGGGGGACTAGCGGGATCGTCGGGGAGCTGTTTTTT. Translated: CAWSGGTSGIVGELFF.

The gene calls are TRBV19 and TRBJ2-7, with D possibly TRBD2 on 7 matching bases. Germline CDR1 is LNHDA and CDR2 is SQIVND (reference sequence). This CDR3 has 14 amino acids. The germline V and J ends were trimmed by 3 bases and 0 bases, with 9 bases remaining between them. In nucleotides, the CDR3 is TGTGCCAGTAGTATCGGGGGGCGCTCCTACGAGCAGTACTTC. Its protein is CASSIGGRSYEQYF.

V gene TRBV28 combines with J gene TRBJ2-3; 12 bases agree with TRBD2. Germline V lookup: CDR1 MDHEN, CDR2 SYDVKM. The junction had 0 bases not matched to a gene; V was cut back by 4 bases and J by 1 base. This CDR3 comprises 15 residues. CDR3 loop: CASSWTSGGTDTQYF. In nucleotides, the CDR3 is TGTGCCAGCAGTTGGACTAGCGGGGGCACAGATACGCAGTATTTT.

V and J are TRBV5-1 and TRBJ1-3; D perhaps matches TRBD1 (6 bases). Trimming took off 0 bases at V and 0 bases at J, with 13 bases between the two ends. The CDR3 runs to 17 residues. Germline-derived CDR1 and CDR2 are SGHRS and YFSETQ. The CDR3 nucleotides read TGCGCCAGCAGCTTGGGGGGGCAGCCCATCTCTGGAAACACCATATATTTT. It translates to CASSLGGQPISGNTIYF.

The chain joins TRBV15 to TRBJ2-1; TRBD2 matches 8 bases. CDR3 length: 16 residues. After removal of 1 base from V and 2 bases from J, the junction contained 4 bases not matched to a gene. Germline CDR1 LNHNV, CDR2 YYDKDF (reference sequence). The CDR3 protein is CATSRVRAGAYNEQFF. CDR3 DNA sequence: TGTGCCACCAGCAGAGTCCGAGCGGGAGCCTACAATGAGCAGTTCTTC.